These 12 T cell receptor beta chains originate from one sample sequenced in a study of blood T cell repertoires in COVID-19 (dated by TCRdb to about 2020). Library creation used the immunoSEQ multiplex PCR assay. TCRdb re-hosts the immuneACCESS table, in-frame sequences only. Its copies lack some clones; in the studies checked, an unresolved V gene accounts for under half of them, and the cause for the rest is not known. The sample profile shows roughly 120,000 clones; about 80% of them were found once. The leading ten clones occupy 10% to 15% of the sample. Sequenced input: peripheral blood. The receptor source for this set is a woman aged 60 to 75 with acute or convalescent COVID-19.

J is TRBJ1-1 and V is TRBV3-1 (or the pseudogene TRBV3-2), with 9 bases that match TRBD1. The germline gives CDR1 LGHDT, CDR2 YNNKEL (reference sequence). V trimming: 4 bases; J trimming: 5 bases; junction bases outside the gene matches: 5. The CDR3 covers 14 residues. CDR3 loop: CASSLPGTGTEAFF. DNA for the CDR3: TGTGCCAGCAGCCTCCCCGGGACAGGGACTGAAGCTTTCTTT.

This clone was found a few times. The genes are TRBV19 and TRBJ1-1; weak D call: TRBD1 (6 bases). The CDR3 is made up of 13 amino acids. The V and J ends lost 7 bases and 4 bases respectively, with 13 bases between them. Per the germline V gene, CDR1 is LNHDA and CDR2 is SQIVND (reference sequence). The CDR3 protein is CASTGVGGTEAFF. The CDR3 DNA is TGTGCCAGTACAGGGGTTGGAGGCACTGAAGCTTTCTTT.

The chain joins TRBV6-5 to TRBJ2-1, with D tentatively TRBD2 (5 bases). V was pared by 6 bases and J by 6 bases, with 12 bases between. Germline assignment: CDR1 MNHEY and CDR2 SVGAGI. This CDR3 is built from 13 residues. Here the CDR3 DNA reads TGTGCCAGCAGGAGGCCGGGGATCAATGAGCAGTTCTTC. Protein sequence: CASRRPGINEQFF.

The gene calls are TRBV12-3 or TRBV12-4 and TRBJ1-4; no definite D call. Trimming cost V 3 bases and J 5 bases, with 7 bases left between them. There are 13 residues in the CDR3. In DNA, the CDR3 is TGTGCCAGCAGTTTTTCCGAGAATGAAAAACTGTTTTTT. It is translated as CASSFSENEKLFF.

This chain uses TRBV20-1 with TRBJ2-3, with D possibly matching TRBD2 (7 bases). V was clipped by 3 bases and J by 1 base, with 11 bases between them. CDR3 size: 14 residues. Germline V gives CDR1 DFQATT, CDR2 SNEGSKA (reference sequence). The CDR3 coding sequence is TGCAGTGCTAGTTCGGGGGGCCGCACAGATACGCAGTATTTT. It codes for CSASSGGRTDTQYF.

CDR3 loop: CASSVQLAVGNIQYF. CDR3 in DNA: TGTGCCAGCAGTGTCCAGCTAGCGGTAGGGAACATTCAGTACTTC. V gene TRBV2 combines with J gene TRBJ2-4; 7 bases align to TRBD2. CDR3 length: 15 amino acids. Unmatched junction bases numbered 10, after V lost 4 bases and J lost 7 bases. CDR1 and CDR2 from the germline V gene are SNHLY and FYNNEI.

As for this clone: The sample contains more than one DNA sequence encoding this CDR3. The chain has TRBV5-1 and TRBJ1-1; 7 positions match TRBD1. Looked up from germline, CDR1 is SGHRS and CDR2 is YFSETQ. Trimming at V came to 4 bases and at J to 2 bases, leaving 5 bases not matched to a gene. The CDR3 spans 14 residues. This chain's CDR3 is CASSPWTGNTEAFF. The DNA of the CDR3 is TGCGCCAGCAGCCCGTGGACAGGTAACACTGAAGCTTTCTTT.

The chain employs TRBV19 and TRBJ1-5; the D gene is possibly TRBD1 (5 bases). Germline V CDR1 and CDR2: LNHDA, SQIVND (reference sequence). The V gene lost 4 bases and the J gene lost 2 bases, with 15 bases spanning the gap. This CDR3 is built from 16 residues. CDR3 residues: CASSRGGDLGNQPQHF. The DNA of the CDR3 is TGTGCCAGTAGTAGGGGGGGGGACTTGGGCAATCAGCCCCAGCATTTT.

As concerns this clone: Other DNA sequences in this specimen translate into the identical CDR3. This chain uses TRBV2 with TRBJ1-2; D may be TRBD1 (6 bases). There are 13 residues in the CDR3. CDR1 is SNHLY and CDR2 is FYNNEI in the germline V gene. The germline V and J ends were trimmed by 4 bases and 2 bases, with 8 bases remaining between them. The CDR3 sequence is CASSGQANYGYTF. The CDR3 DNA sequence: TGTGCCAGCAGTGGACAGGCGAACTATGGCTACACCTTC.

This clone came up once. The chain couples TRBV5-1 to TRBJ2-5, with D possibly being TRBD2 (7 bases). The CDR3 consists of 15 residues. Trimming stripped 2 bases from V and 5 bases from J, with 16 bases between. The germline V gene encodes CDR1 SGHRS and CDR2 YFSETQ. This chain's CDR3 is CASSLWGGLSETQYF. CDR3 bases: TGCGCCAGCAGCTTATGGGGGGGCCTTTCTGAGACCCAGTACTTC.

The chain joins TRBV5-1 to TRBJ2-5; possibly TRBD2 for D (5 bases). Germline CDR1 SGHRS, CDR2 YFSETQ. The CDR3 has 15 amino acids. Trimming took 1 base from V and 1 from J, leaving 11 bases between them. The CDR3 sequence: CASSLSLASQETQYF. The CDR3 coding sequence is TGCGCCAGCAGCTTGTCGCTAGCCTCCCAAGAGACCCAGTACTTC.

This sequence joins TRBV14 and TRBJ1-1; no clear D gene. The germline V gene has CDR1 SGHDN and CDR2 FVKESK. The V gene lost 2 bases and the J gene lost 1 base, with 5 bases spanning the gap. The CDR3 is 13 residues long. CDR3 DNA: TGTGCCAGCAGCCAACCGTCGAACACTGAAGCTTTCTTT. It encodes CASSQPSNTEAFF.